The following is a T cell receptor (beta chain) sequence with its context. The CDR3 is 11 residues long. The V end was cut by 7 bases, the J end by 2 bases, with 8 bases between. Germline CDR1 DFQATT, CDR2 SNEGSKA (reference sequence). These data are taken from a study of blood T cell repertoires in COVID-19. Profiling relied on immunoSEQ multiplex PCR, and the TCRdb table lists in-frame clones only, not all of them. This table holds roughly 500,000 clones, about 91% found once. The sequenced sample consisted of peripheral blood. This TCR derives from a man between 18 and 29 years old with COVID-19, enrolled during active disease. The chain uses TRBV20-1 and TRBJ2-5; D not resolved. CDR3 protein: CSGRSQETQYF. CDR3 nucleotides: TGCAGTGGAAGGAGTCAAGAGACCCAGTACTTC.